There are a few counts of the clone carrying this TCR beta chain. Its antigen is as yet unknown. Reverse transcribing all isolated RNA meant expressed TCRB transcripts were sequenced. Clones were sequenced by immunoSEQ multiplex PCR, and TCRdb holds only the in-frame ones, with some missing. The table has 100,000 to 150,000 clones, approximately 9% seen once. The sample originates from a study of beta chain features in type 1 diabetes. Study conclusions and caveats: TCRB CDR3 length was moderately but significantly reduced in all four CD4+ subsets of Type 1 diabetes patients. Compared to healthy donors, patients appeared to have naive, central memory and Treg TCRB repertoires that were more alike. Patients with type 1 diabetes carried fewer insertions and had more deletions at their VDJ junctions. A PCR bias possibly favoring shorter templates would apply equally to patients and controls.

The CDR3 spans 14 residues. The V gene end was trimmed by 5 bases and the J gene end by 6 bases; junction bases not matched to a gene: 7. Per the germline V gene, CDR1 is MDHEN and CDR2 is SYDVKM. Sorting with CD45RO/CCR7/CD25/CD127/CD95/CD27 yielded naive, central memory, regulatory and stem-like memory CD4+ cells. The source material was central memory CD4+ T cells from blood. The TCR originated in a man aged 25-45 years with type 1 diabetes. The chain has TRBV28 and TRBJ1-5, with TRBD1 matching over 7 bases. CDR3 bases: TGTGCCAGCAGTCCGACAGGGATACCTCAGCCCCAGCATTTT. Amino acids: CASSPTGIPQPQHF.